This T cell receptor (beta chain) was identified in a study of control samples from healthy donors and cancer patients. Clones were read by immunoSEQ multiplex PCR, and TCRdb kept only the in-frame ones, dropping some. The data contain around 180,000 clones, 90% to 95% of them singletons. Germline-derived CDR1 and CDR2 are SGHRS and YFSETQ. V was trimmed by 0 bases and J by 2 bases, leaving 5 bases between them. The CDR3 is made up of 13 amino acids. This chain links TRBV5-1 with TRBJ2-5; no clear D gene. Sequenced: blood. The sequence was collected from a woman in her late teens or twenties in good health. CDR3 bases: TGCGCCAGCAGCTTGGGGGTACAAGAGACCCAGTACTTC. It translates to CASSLGVQETQYF.